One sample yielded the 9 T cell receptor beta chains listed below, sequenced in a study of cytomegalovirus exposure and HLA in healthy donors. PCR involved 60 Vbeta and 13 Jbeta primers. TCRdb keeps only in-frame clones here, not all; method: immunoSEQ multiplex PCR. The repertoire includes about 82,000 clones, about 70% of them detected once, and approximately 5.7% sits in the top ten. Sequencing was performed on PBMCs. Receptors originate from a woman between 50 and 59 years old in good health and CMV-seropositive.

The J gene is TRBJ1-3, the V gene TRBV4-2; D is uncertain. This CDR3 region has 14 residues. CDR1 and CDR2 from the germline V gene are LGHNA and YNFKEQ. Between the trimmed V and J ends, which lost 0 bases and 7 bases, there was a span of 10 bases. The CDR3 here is CASSQDWQANTIYF. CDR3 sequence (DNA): TGTGCCAGCAGCCAAGACTGGCAGGCCAACACCATATATTTT.

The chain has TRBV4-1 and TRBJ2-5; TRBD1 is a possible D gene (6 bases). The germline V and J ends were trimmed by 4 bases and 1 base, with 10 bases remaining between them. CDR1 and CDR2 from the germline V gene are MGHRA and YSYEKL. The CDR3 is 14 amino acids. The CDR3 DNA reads TGCGCCAGCAGCCTGACGACAGGCCAAGAGACCCAGTACTTC. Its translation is CASSLTTGQETQYF.

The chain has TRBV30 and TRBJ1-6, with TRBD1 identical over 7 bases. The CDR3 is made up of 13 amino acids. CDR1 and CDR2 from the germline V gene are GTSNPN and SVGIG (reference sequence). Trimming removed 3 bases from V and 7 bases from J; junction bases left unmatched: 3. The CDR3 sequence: CAWRAQGNSPLHF. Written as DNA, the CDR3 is TGTGCCTGGAGGGCACAGGGGAATTCACCCCTCCACTTT.

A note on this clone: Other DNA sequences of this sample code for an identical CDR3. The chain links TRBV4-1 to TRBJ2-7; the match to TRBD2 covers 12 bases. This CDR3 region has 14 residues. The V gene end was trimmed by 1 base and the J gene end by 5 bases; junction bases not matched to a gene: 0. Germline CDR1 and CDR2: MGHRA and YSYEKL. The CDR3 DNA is TGCGCCAGCAGCCAAGGACTAGCGGGAGACGAGCAGTACTTC. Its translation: CASSQGLAGDEQYF.

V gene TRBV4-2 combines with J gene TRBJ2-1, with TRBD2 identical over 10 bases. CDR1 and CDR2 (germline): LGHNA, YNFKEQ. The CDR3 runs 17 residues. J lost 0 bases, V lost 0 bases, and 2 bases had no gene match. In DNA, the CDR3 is TGTGCCAGCAGCCAAGAGGGGACTAGCGACTCCTACAATGAGCAGTTCTTC. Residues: CASSQEGTSDSYNEQFF.

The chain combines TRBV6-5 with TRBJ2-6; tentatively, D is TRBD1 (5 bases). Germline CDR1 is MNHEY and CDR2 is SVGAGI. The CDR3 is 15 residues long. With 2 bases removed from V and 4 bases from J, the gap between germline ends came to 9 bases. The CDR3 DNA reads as TGTGCCAGCAGTTACGCAGGGTCGGGGGCCAACGTCCTGACTTTC. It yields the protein CASSYAGSGANVLTF.

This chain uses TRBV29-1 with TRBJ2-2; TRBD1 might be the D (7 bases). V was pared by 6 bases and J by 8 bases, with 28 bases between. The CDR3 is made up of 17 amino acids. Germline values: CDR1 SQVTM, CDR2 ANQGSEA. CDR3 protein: CSVAAGQLSFNGGELFF. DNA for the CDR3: TGCAGCGTGGCGGCGGGACAGCTATCTTTTAACGGGGGGGAGCTGTTTTTT.

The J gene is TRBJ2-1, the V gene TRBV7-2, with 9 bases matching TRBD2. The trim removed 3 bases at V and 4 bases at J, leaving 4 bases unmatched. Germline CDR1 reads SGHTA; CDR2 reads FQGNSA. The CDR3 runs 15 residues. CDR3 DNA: TGTGCCAGCAGCTTGACTAGCGGAGGGTACAATGAGCAGTTCTTC. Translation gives CASSLTSGGYNEQFF.

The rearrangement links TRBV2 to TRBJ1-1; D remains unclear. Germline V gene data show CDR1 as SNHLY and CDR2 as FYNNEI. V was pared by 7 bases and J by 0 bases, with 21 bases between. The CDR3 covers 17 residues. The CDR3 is CASNLATKAFLNTEAFF. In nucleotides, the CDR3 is TGTGCCAGCAATTTAGCTACAAAAGCTTTCCTGAACACTGAAGCTTTCTTT.